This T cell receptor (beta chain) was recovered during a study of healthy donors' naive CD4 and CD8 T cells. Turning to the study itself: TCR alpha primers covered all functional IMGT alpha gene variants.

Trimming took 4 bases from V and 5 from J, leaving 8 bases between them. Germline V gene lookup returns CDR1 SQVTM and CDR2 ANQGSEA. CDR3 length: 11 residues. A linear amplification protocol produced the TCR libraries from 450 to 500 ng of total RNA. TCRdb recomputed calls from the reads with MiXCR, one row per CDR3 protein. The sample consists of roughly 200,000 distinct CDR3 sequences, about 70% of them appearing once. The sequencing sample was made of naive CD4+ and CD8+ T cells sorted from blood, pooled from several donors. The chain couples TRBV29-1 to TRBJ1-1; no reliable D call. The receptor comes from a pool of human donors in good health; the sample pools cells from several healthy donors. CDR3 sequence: CSVGERTEAFF. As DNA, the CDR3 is TGCAGCGTTGGGGAGAGGACTGAAGCTTTCTTT.